The sequence of this TCR beta chain was determined in a study of regulatory T cells in long-lasting Graves disease (dated by TCRdb to about 2021). As for the study more broadly: Antithyroid drugs had been taken for less than 3 months by newly diagnosed Graves' disease patients. Persistent Graves' disease patients were compared with newly diagnosed Graves' disease patients by peripheral blood TCR sequencing and RNA sequencing. The study was conducted in China and was registered as a clinical trial. A total of around 35 samples were covered by TCR sequencing, comprising roughly 13 persistent and around 20 newly diagnosed Graves' disease patients.

Library construction relied on multiplex PCR. Sequencing was performed on an Illumina HiSeq 4000. TCR beta libraries were built with iRepertoire HTBI primers and Arm-PCR amplification of CDR3 regions. PCR products were gel purified before sequencing. For the original study's pipeline: Across samples, around 58 TRBV and 12 to 15 TRBJ segments were identified and used for gene usage analysis of CDR3 amino acid clonotypes. Filtered high-quality paired reads were merged into contigs using COPE and FqMerger. BLAST was used to align contigs to IMGT TRBV, TRBD and TRBJ reference genes, with CDR3 defined following IMGT. Clonotypes above 0.1% frequency were classified as highly expanded clones. Shannon entropy was used to measure repertoire diversity, and the Gini coefficient was used to measure V-J evenness. Clonotypes shared by more than one individual were considered public. TCRdb took the public reads, trimmed them with fastp at Q25, ran MiXCR for clone calling and kept in-frame beta chains. Entries are consolidated by CDR3 protein sequence, retaining the most common genes and DNA. In this record, the V and J calls reflect TCRdb's handling and not the investigators' own analysis. This sample is represented by roughly 350,000 distinct CDR3 sequences; around 15% of them were singletons. 20% to 25% of the sample belongs to the ten largest clones.

General study outcomes and caveats: The authors acknowledged the small sample size as a limitation that may reduce accuracy. The study examined only peripheral blood because the primary lesion, thyroid tissue, could not be accessed. More public clonotypes were shared among persistent patients (around 3,000) than among newly diagnosed patients (966). Compared with newly diagnosed patients, patients with persistent Graves' disease had lower TCR Shannon entropy and fewer highly expanded clones, which suggests clonal expansion. Only the TCR beta chain was sequenced and analyzed. Persistent disease showed preferential use of TRBV28, TRBJ1-2 and TRBJ2-5, whereas newly diagnosed disease favored TRBV20-1 and TRBJ2-1.

CDR1 and CDR2 were assigned from the germline V gene as SGHAT and FQNNGV. The CDR3 goes from the cysteine to the phenylalanine over 17 residues. Solely the CDR3 DNA is kept, with 51 bases framed from the first base. Trimming costs V 5 bases and J 1 base, and their ends lie 20 bases apart. This clonotype was detected many times. It lacks a known antigen. Per-nucleotide qualities are absent, and no much larger clonotype sits a single base away. What this sample's time point label stands for: newly diagnosed GD, antithyroid drugs for less than 3 months. For both TCR sequencing and RNA sequencing, RNA was extracted from PBMCs in TRIzol. Graves' disease was diagnosed according to American Thyroid Association guidelines. The patients came from an endocrinology department in Xi'an, China. Each patient gave 8.5 to 9.5 milliliters of peripheral blood, collected in an EDTA anticoagulant tube. PBMCs were isolated by Ficoll Paque Plus density gradient separation without further T cell sorting. An Agilent 2100 Bioanalyzer and agarose gel were used to check RNA quality, and a NanoDrop 2000 was used to measure RNA concentration.

In addition, the sample was reused for a study of T cells in Graves' hyperthyroidism and ophthalmopathy. The second study's paper adds: Graves' hyperthyroidism was defined as stable when no progression to ophthalmopathy occurred over 18 months of follow-up. Hyperthyroidism patients were newly diagnosed, with disease duration under 2 months, and aged 18 to 65 years. Any patient with an uncontrolled infection, another autoimmune disease, pregnancy or lactation was excluded. Diagnoses were based on clinical symptoms, serum thyroxine and TRAb, thyroid ultrasound and orbital computed tomography. The TCR CDR3 was subjected to a first round of RT-PCR using the HTBI primer set and the Qiagen OneStep RT-PCR kit. Most expanded thyroid clonotypes (frequency above 0.001) were also detected in blood, a finding suggesting that blood repertoires may reflect thyroid immune responses. A 13 V-J signature model separated ophthalmopathy from stable hyperthyroidism, with over 85% sensitivity and roughly 82% specificity in cross-validation and 80%/75% in testing. In validation, the model predicted progression to ophthalmopathy with over 65% sensitivity and 72% to 85% specificity, a median of 6.5 months before onset. A discovery cohort of about a hundred patients, fewer than 50 with Graves' ophthalmopathy and approximately 57 with stable Graves' hyperthyroidism, was used to find distinguishing TCR V-J signatures. An independent validation cohort of under 20 hyperthyroidism patients and 17 patients who later progressed to ophthalmopathy tested prospective prediction of ophthalmopathy. The 80 to 100 discovery patients were randomly divided into training and test sets at a 7:3 ratio. In addition, the study compared T-cell repertoires in thyroid tissue and in blood from about six Graves' hyperthyroidism patients. After sampling, hyperthyroidism patients received methimazole starting at 30 mg daily, and ophthalmopathy patients received high-dose intravenous methylprednisolone. Libraries were constructed in a second round of multiplex PCR, after which size selection and purification were carried out. Libraries were sequenced paired-end with 100 bp reads on an Illumina HiSeq2000. Raw data were processed with SOAPnuke, discarding reads with adapters, uncalled bases, mean Phred below 15, or no exact constant-primer or identifier match. COPE v1.2.5 was used to merge high-quality paired reads, and clonotypes were defined as unique nucleotide sequences. MiTCR v1.1 was used to align clonotypes to the IMGT TRBV, TRBD and TRBJ reference segments. Only V-J combinations with frequency above 0.0001, covering approximately 99% of repertoires, were analysed. The TCS score was defined as the ratio of F50 (clonal expansion) to E x V (chaos), calculated using BLOSUM62-based TCRdist between CDR3 peptides within each V-J. Welch's t-statistics and random forest reduced some 510 V-J features to about 12, which were used in a naive Bayes classifier (R e1071). Sample size was not statistically predetermined, and investigators were not blinded to group allocation. The paper reports TCR Vbeta CDR3 sequencing of over 120 peripheral blood samples: over 40 ophthalmopathy, 75 to 80 hyperthyroidism and about 17 progressor patients.

The clonotype was recovered from a young woman with Graves disease. Donor details come from another sample of the same person, matched by shared clones. Sequenced here: peripheral blood mononuclear cells (PBMCs), sampled at new diagnosis, from a patient treated with antithyroid drugs. The chain is made from TRBV11-2 and TRBJ2-5, with a tentative D gene TRBD2 over 6 matching bases. The DNA is as follows: TGTGCCAGCAGCCCCAACCCACCGGGACTCGGCCAAGAGACCCAGTACTTC. Its protein product is CASSPNPPGLGQETQYF.